This TCR beta chain was observed in a study of blood T cell repertoires in COVID-19. Study overall: Collection of acute and convalescent COVID-19 samples took place in the United States, Italy and Spain. Sample material is recorded as cDNA or gDNA derived from T cells, B-cell-depleted T cells, or PBMCs.

The germline V and J ends were trimmed by 4 bases and 0 bases, with 10 bases remaining between them. Germline CDR1 is SGHRS and CDR2 is YFSETQ. The CDR3 consists of 14 residues. Profiled with immunoSEQ multiplex PCR; TCRdb holds only in-frame clones, not every one. This sample yields approximately 50,000 clones, of which 70% to 80% are seen a single time; roughly 27% belongs to the top ten. This rearrangement joins TRBV5-1 to TRBJ1-2; possibly TRBD1 for D (6 bases). The receptor was isolated from a man in his sixties or seventies with acute or convalescent COVID-19. Sequencing was performed on peripheral blood. Here the CDR3 DNA reads TGCGCCAGCAGCCTCCAGGGGCCTAACTATGGCTACACCTTC. It yields the protein CASSLQGPNYGYTF.